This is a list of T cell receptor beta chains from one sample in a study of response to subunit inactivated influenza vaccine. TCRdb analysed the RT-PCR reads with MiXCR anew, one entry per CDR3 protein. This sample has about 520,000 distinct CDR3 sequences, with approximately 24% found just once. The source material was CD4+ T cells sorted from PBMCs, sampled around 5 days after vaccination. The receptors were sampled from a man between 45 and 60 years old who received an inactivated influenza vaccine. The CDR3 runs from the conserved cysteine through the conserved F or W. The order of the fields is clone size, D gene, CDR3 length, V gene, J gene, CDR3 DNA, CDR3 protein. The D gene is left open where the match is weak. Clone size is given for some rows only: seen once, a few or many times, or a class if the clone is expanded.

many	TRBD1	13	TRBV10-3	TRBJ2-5	TGTGCCATCAGTGAGACAGGGGGAGAGACCCAGTACTTC	CAISETGGETQYF
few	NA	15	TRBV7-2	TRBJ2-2	TGTGCCAGCAGCTTAGTAGCCCGAAACACCGGGGAGCTGTTTTTT	CASSLVARNTGELFF
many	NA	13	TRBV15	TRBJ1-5	TGTGCCACCAGCAGAGATTTAGGTCAGCCCCAGCATTTT	CATSRDLGQPQHF
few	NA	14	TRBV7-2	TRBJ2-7	TGTGCCAGCAGCTTACCCGCAGGGGGGAGAGAGCAGTACTTC	CASSLPAGGREQYF
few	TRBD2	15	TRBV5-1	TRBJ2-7	TGCGCCAGCAGCTTGTGGGGCGGGAGCGGCTACGAGCAGTACTTC	CASSLWGGSGYEQYF
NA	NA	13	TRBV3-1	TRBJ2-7	TGTGCCAGCAGCCAAGTCGGCAGCAAGGAGCAGTACTTC	CASSQVGSKEQYF
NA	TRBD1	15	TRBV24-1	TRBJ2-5	TGTGCCACCAGTGATTATTCAGGGGGCATTGAGACCCAGTACTTC	CATSDYSGGIETQYF
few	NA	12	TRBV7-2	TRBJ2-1	TGTGCCAGCAGCTTACCCTCCCCCGAGCAGTTCTTC	CASSLPSPEQFF
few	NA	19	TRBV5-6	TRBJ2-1	TGTGCCAGCACTCGAAGGAGGGACAGGGGACTAGCCCTAAGCCATGAGCAGTTCTTC	CASTRRRDRGLALSHEQFF
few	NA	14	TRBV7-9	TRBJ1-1	TGTGCCAGCAGCTTAGGAGCCAGGAACACTGAAGCTTTCTTT	CASSLGARNTEAFF
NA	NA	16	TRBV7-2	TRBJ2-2	TGTGCCAGCAGCTTAGCGGTAATCCAACGCACCGGGGAGCTGTTTTTT	CASSLAVIQRTGELFF
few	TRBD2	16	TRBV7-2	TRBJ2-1	TGTGCCAGCAGCTTAGGTACTAGCGGGAGGACTCTAGGGCAGTTCTTC	CASSLGTSGRTLGQFF
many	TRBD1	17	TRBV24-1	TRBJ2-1	TGTGCCACCAGTGATCCAGGACAGGGGGTGGATCCCAGTGAGCAGTTCTTC	CATSDPGQGVDPSEQFF
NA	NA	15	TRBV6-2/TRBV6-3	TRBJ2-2	TGTGCCAGCAGTTGGGAAAACCCGAACACCGGGGAGCTGTTTTTT	CASSWENPNTGELFF
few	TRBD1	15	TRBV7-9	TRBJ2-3	TGTGCCAGCAGCTTAACCTCCGGGACAGCAGATACGCAGTATTTT	CASSLTSGTADTQYF
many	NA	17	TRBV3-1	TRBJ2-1	TGTGCCAGCAGCCAAGGGGGACCCTATGAGTCGTACAATGAGCAGTTCTTC	CASSQGGPYESYNEQFF
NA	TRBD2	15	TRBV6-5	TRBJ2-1	TGTGCCAGCAGTTTAGCGACTAGCCGGTACAATGAGCAGTTCTTC	CASSLATSRYNEQFF